This paragraph reports one T cell receptor beta chain. Its target is not known. These data are taken from a study of monozygotic twins with inflammatory bowel disease. Findings and limits, study-wide: Lower TCRbeta diversity (inverse Simpson) was seen in IBD patients than in healthy co-twins. Patient repertoire variability may have increased through differing immunosuppressive treatments.

Each UMI harboured a 6-nucleotide sample barcode and was appended via template switching. TCRdb reworked the 5' RACE reads into one entry per CDR3 protein, no DNA. Its listing shows approximately 400,000 distinct CDR3 sequences. The CDR3 spans 18 residues. Germline CDR1 reads SGHAT; CDR2 reads FQNNGV. This chain uses TRBV11-2 with TRBJ1-5; TCRdb calls TRBD1, which cannot be checked without DNA. The receptor comes from a human donor with ulcerative colitis or Crohn's disease, or a healthy co-twin of an affected twin (not recorded which). The sequenced sample consisted of blood. The CDR3 is CASSNGTGAFYSNQPQHF.